Listed here are 32 T cell receptor beta chains from one sample, sequenced in a study of beta chain features in type 1 diabetes. Since all of the isolated RNA was reverse transcribed, expressed TCRB transcripts were what got sequenced. Using immunoSEQ multiplex PCR, the repertoire was profiled, and TCRdb retains in-frame clones only, with some absent. This sample has hundreds of thousands of clones, with roughly 16% found just once. Input material: naive CD4+ T cells from blood. These receptors originate from a man aged 18 to 30 in good health.

This chain uses TRBV7-8 with TRBJ1-6, with a tentative D call TRBD1 (6 bases). Per the germline V gene, CDR1 is SGHVS and CDR2 is FQNEAQ. V was cut by 7 bases and J by 7 bases, with 17 bases left in between. The CDR3 length is 15 residues. The CDR3 bases are TGTGCCAGCAACATACAGGGAGGGAAAAATTCACCCCTCCACTTT. As protein: CASNIQGGKNSPLHF.

This clone came up a few times. This chain links TRBV4-2 with TRBJ2-5; D possibly corresponds to TRBD2 (6 bases). This CDR3 contains 16 residues. CDR1 is LGHNA and CDR2 is YNFKEQ in the germline V gene. V was trimmed by 4 bases and J by 2 bases, leaving 17 bases between them. The CDR3 region has the DNA TGTGCCAGCAGCCGCTTTACCGGGGGAGGTCAAGAGACCCAGTACTTC. Translated: CASSRFTGGGQETQYF.

The V and J genes are TRBV5-4 and TRBJ2-3; D call uncertain. Deletions cut 0 bases from V and 5 bases from J, with 13 bases between. Germline-derived CDR1 and CDR2 are SGHNT and YYREEE (reference sequence). This CDR3 contains 15 residues. The CDR3 is CASSLAGGIGDTQYF. The CDR3 DNA reads as TGTGCCAGCAGCTTGGCGGGCGGAATCGGAGATACGCAGTATTTT.

The chain uses TRBV19 and TRBJ2-5, with 8 bases matching TRBD1. From germline, CDR1 is LNHDA and CDR2 SQIVND (reference sequence). This CDR3 region has 13 residues. J lost 3 bases, V lost 5 bases, and 2 bases had no gene match. CDR3 nucleotides: TGTGCCAGTAGTTTGACAGGGGAAGAGACCCAGTACTTC. Its protein product is CASSLTGEETQYF.

The rearrangement links TRBV20-1 to TRBJ2-2; D is unclear. V was cut by 6 bases and J by 7 bases, with 9 bases left in between. This CDR3 comprises 11 residues. Germline V gives CDR1 DFQATT, CDR2 SNEGSKA (reference sequence). The CDR3 loop is CSAPSSGELFF. CDR3 bases: TGCAGTGCACCGAGTAGCGGGGAGCTGTTTTTT.

A few counts support this clone. The chain joins TRBV30 to TRBJ2-7; weak D call: TRBD2 (6 bases). The CDR3 contains 14 residues. Germline V lookup: CDR1 GTSNPN, CDR2 SVGIG (reference sequence). V lost 7 bases to trimming and J lost 1 base, with 17 bases between them. In nucleotides, the CDR3 is TGTGCCTCCGATCCGGAGGGGAAGTCCTACGAGCAGTACTTC. Translated: CASDPEGKSYEQYF.

This clone has a handful of counts. The chain links TRBV6-6 to TRBJ1-2; 7 positions match TRBD1. Germline trimming cut 5 bases from V and 4 bases from J; bases unmatched to any gene: 7. CDR1 MNHNY and CDR2 SVGAGI come from the germline V gene (reference sequence). This CDR3 comprises 14 residues. The CDR3 nucleotides read TGTGCCAGCAGTAACCGACAGGGCGCCTATGGCTACACCTTC. The encoded protein is CASSNRQGAYGYTF.

This clone was found a few times. The genes are TRBV14 and TRBJ1-4; D is uncertain. Trimming pared 1 base from V and 10 bases from J, leaving 19 bases between. The CDR3 totals 16 residues. From germline, CDR1 is SGHDN and CDR2 FVKESK. CDR3 region: CASSQGLGQRSGKLFF. In DNA form, the CDR3 reads TGTGCCAGCAGCCAAGGCCTTGGTCAGCGCTCGGGAAAACTGTTTTTT.

This chain connects TRBV7-9 to TRBJ1-2, with D tentatively TRBD1 (5 bases). CDR3 length: 14 amino acids. Trimming removed 5 bases from V and 2 bases from J, with 12 bases in between. CDR1 and CDR2 (germline): SEHNR, FQNEAQ (reference sequence). The CDR3: CASSALQENYGYTF. The CDR3 DNA reads as TGTGCCAGCAGCGCCTTACAGGAAAACTATGGCTACACCTTC.

V gene TRBV7-9 combines with J gene TRBJ2-7, with D tentatively TRBD2 (6 bases). V lost 1 base and J lost 0, with 7 bases in between. Looked up from germline, CDR1 is SEHNR and CDR2 is FQNEAQ (reference sequence). This CDR3 comprises 14 residues. The CDR3 DNA follows: TGTGCCAGCAGCTTAGGCGGGAACTCCTACGAGCAGTACTTC. Translation gives CASSLGGNSYEQYF.

This clone was detected only a few times. The chain employs TRBV6-6 and TRBJ2-7, with 8 bases matching TRBD1. The CDR3 totals 14 residues. The V and J ends lost 0 bases and 6 bases, in that order; junction bases with no gene match: 4. Germline loops: CDR1 MNHNY, CDR2 SVGAGI (reference sequence). CDR3 coding DNA: TGTGCCAGCAGTTACTCCGGACAGGGCTTCGAGCAGTACTTC. Protein: CASSYSGQGFEQYF.

The gene calls are TRBV5-1 and TRBJ2-2; D remains unclear. The CDR3 sequence is 12 residues long. Germline V gives CDR1 SGHRS, CDR2 YFSETQ. The ends were cut back, 5 bases at V and 5 bases at J, with 7 bases in the middle. The chain's CDR3 is CASRDGTGELFF. The CDR3 nucleotides are TGCGCCAGCAGGGATGGAACCGGGGAGCTGTTTTTT.

J is TRBJ2-5 and V is TRBV27; D is undetermined. This CDR3 comprises 14 residues. Per the germline V gene, CDR1 is MNHEY and CDR2 is SMNVEV (reference sequence). Trimming removed 5 bases from V and 2 bases from J, with 12 bases in between. The CDR3 reads CASSHPLRQETQYF. The DNA for the CDR3 is TGTGCCAGCAGTCACCCTTTGCGGCAAGAGACCCAGTACTTC.

This clone was seen only a few times. V gene TRBV5-4 combines with J gene TRBJ2-1; TRBD1 is a possible D gene (5 bases). This CDR3 comprises 14 residues. Trimming left V 1 base short and J 2 bases short, with 7 bases between. Germline assignment: CDR1 SGHNT and CDR2 YYREEE (reference sequence). CDR3 nucleotide sequence: TGTGCCAGCAGCTTGTCAGGGCCCTACAATGAGCAGTTCTTC. It yields the protein CASSLSGPYNEQFF.

This clone turned up a few times. This chain links TRBV4-2 with TRBJ2-3; 12 nucleotides align to TRBD2. Germline CDR1 LGHNA, CDR2 YNFKEQ. This CDR3 region has 16 residues. The ends lost 2 bases at V and 4 bases at J; junction bases unmatched: 4. The CDR3 spells CASSQRTSGTADTQYF. In DNA, the CDR3 is TGTGCCAGCAGCCAACGGACTAGCGGGACTGCAGATACGCAGTATTTT.

CDR3 loop: CASSLFRGRAQSYEQYF. In DNA form, the CDR3 reads TGTGCCAGCAGTTTATTTCGCGGCAGGGCGCAATCCTACGAGCAGTACTTC. The rearrangement uses TRBV27 and TRBJ2-7, with TRBD1 as a possible D gene (5 bases). Germline V CDR1 and CDR2: MNHEY, SMNVEV (reference sequence). With 1 base removed from V and 1 base from J, the gap between germline ends came to 17 bases. There are 17 residues in the CDR3.

This clone came up a few times. Other DNA sequences in this specimen translate into the identical CDR3. CDR3 amino acids: CASSTRDTDTQYF. The CDR3 DNA sequence: TGTGCCAGCAGCACCCGGGACACAGATACGCAGTATTTT. V and J are TRBV7-2 and TRBJ2-3; possible D gene TRBD2, 5 bases. V was trimmed by 5 bases and J by 2 bases, leaving 8 bases between them. CDR3 size: 13 residues. The germline gives CDR1 SGHTA, CDR2 FQGNSA.

The J gene is TRBJ2-7, the V gene TRBV5-4; D is uncertain. Germline loops: CDR1 SGHNT, CDR2 YYREEE (reference sequence). CDR3 length: 13 residues. V was cut by 4 bases and J by 0 bases, with 8 bases left in between. The CDR3 sequence: CASSPTTSYEQYF. CDR3 sequence (DNA): TGTGCCAGCAGCCCCACTACCTCCTACGAGCAGTACTTC.

The chain combines TRBV10-3 with TRBJ2-5, with 15 positions matching TRBD2. Germline-derived CDR1 and CDR2 are ENHRY and SYGVKD. With 2 bases clipped from V and 3 bases from J, the junction kept 13 bases outside the gene matches. This CDR3 comprises 20 residues. The CDR3 sequence is CAISEPTWGLAGGPEETQYF. The CDR3 DNA reads TGTGCCATCAGTGAGCCAACTTGGGGACTAGCGGGGGGCCCCGAAGAGACCCAGTACTTC.

There are a few counts of this clone. The chain links TRBV18 to TRBJ2-7; a weak D match, TRBD2 (5 bases). The ends were cut back, 2 bases at V and 3 bases at J, with 17 bases in the middle. Looked up from germline, CDR1 is KGHSH and CDR2 is LQKENI. This CDR3 contains 16 residues. The CDR3 DNA follows: TGTGCCAGCTCACCAAGGACTGATAGGCGCGGCTACGAGCAGTACTTC. It yields the protein CASSPRTDRRGYEQYF.

This clone was detected only a few times. This rearrangement joins TRBV29-1 to TRBJ2-6, with 8 bases lining up with TRBD1. In germline, CDR1 is SQVTM, CDR2 ANQGSEA. The CDR3 spans 15 residues. The trim removed 7 bases at V and 0 bases at J, leaving 5 bases unmatched. DNA for the CDR3: TGCAGCGCCGCGGGACAGGTCTCTGGGGCCAACGTCCTGACTTTC. It encodes CSAAGQVSGANVLTF. The full variable domain, its missing parts supplied by reference TRBV29-1 and TRBJ2-6, is SAVISQKPSRDICQRGTSLTIQCQVDSQVTMMFWYRQQPGQSLTLIATANQGSEATYESGFVIDKFPISRPNLTFSTLTVSNMSPEDSSIYLCSAAGQVSGANVLTFGAGSRLTVL.

The V call is TRBV9, the J call TRBJ2-5, with TRBD2 identical over 7 bases. J gave up 1 base and V 0 bases, and 6 bases lay outside the gene matches. The germline V gene encodes CDR1 SGDLS and CDR2 YYNGEE. The CDR3 runs 16 residues. In DNA form, the CDR3 reads TGTGCCAGCAGCGTAGCTACAGCGGGGACCCAAGAGACCCAGTACTTC. It translates to CASSVATAGTQETQYF.

V is TRBV2 and J is TRBJ2-3, with D perhaps TRBD1 (7 bases). Germline lookup yields CDR1 SNHLY and CDR2 FYNNEI. V lost 7 bases to trimming and J lost 0 bases, with 17 bases between them. The CDR3 is 16 residues long. CDR3: CASNEEGQRSTDTQYF. For the CDR3, the DNA is TGTGCCAGCAATGAGGAGGGACAGCGAAGCACAGATACGCAGTATTTT.

The chain is built from TRBV27 and TRBJ1-4; 8 nucleotides agree with TRBD1. The junction had 8 bases not matched to a gene; V was cut back by 3 bases and J by 8 bases. From germline, CDR1 is MNHEY and CDR2 SMNVEV (reference sequence). The length of the CDR3 is 15 residues. CDR3 bases: TGTGCCAGCAGTTTTCGGCAGGGGGCAACGGAAAAACTGTTTTTT. Residues: CASSFRQGATEKLFF.

This clone was seen a few times. V gene TRBV18 combines with J gene TRBJ2-5, with TRBD2 matching 10 bases. V was pared by 3 bases and J by 5 bases, with 3 bases of the junction left unmatched. This CDR3 spans 14 amino acids. The V gene's germline CDR1 is KGHSH and CDR2 LQKENI. This CDR3 is CASSPGTSAETQYF. CDR3 bases: TGTGCCAGCTCACCCGGGACTAGCGCCGAGACCCAGTACTTC.

The chain carries TRBV27 and TRBJ2-5, with D hard to call. This CDR3 comprises 14 residues. V was trimmed by 0 bases and J by 5 bases, leaving 10 bases between them. Germline values: CDR1 MNHEY, CDR2 SMNVEV (reference sequence). CDR3 sequence (DNA): TGTGCCAGCAGTTTATCGTTGCGTTGGGAGACCCAGTACTTC. It translates to CASSLSLRWETQYF.

This clone has just a few counts. The rearrangement links TRBV7-9 to TRBJ1-1; D uncertain. Germline CDR1 reads SEHNR; CDR2 reads FQNEAQ (reference sequence). This CDR3 spans 15 amino acids. The V and J ends lost 1 base and 0 bases respectively, with 9 bases between them. The CDR3: CASSLGGEMNTEAFF. The DNA of the CDR3 is TGTGCCAGCAGCTTAGGTGGGGAGATGAACACTGAAGCTTTCTTT.

This clone was counted between two and nine times. The gene calls are TRBV18 and TRBJ1-2, with D unclear. CDR3 length: 11 residues. Trimming took 3 bases from V and 6 from J, leaving 5 bases between them. Germline V CDR1 and CDR2: KGHSH, LQKENI. CDR3 region: CASSPLNGYTF. CDR3 DNA sequence: TGTGCCAGCTCACCCCTTAATGGCTACACCTTC.

The rearrangement joins TRBV6-1 to TRBJ2-5; no firm D call. The CDR3 spans 11 residues. Trimming pared 7 bases from V and 4 bases from J, leaving 7 bases between. In germline, CDR1 is MNHNS, CDR2 SASEGT. This CDR3 reads CASMRRETQYF. Written as DNA, the CDR3 is TGTGCCAGCATGCGGCGAGAGACCCAGTACTTC.

The chain carries TRBV19 and TRBJ2-7; tentatively, D is TRBD1 (6 bases). This CDR3 contains 16 residues. Deletions cut 5 bases from V and 2 bases from J, with 19 bases between. CDR1 and CDR2 from the germline V gene are LNHDA and SQIVND (reference sequence). The CDR3 bases are TGTGCCAGTAGTCCAGGGGCAGGATATACCACCTACGAGCAGTACTTC. Its translation: CASSPGAGYTTYEQYF.

The chain's CDR3 is CASRDGTGKSYEQYF. DNA for the CDR3: TGCGCCAGCAGGGACGGGACAGGAAAGTCCTACGAGCAGTACTTC. The chain has TRBV5-1 and TRBJ2-7; 8 nucleotides align to TRBD1. Unmatched junction bases numbered 8, after V lost 5 bases and J lost 1 base. Germline V CDR1 and CDR2: SGHRS, YFSETQ. The CDR3 length is 15 residues.

This rearrangement joins TRBV19 to TRBJ2-3, with 10 bases that match TRBD2. This CDR3 comprises 17 residues. Germline loops: CDR1 LNHDA, CDR2 SQIVND (reference sequence). Germline trimming cut 4 bases from V and 1 base from J; bases unmatched to any gene: 8. CDR3 sequence reads: CASSTGRGLAGTDTQYF. DNA of the CDR3: TGTGCCAGTAGTACGGGCCGAGGACTAGCGGGCACAGATACGCAGTATTTT.